These 14 T cell receptor beta chains came from one sample sequenced in a study of T cell responses to AZD1222 COVID-19 vaccine. The method was immunoSEQ multiplex PCR; TCRdb's version includes in-frame clones alone and lacks a portion of them. The sample yields roughly 120,000 clones, about 88% seen once. Sequencing used peripheral blood, obtained on day 0 of MenACWY control vaccination. The source of these receptors is an adult in good health.

V and J are TRBV27 and TRBJ1-1, with D perhaps matching TRBD1 (5 bases). The CDR3 is 15 amino acids. Germline CDR1 MNHEY, CDR2 SMNVEV (reference sequence). The ends were cut back, 6 bases at V and 6 bases at J, with 20 bases in the middle. The CDR3 DNA sequence: TGTGCCAGCAGGACCCGTAGGGGAATTCCGGCTGAAGCTTTCTTT. Its protein product is CASRTRRGIPAEAFF.

V is TRBV9 and J is TRBJ1-5; D remains unclear. This CDR3 spans 14 amino acids. CDR1 and CDR2 from the germline V gene are SGDLS and YYNGEE. V gave up 4 bases and J gave up 4 bases, with 12 bases separating them. The CDR3 region has the DNA TGTGCCAGCAGCCCCGAGGTAGAGAATCAGCCCCAGCATTTT. Encoded protein: CASSPEVENQPQHF.

The rearrangement uses TRBV5-6 and TRBJ2-1; 16 bases are shared with TRBD2. This CDR3 contains 19 residues. Germline V gene data show CDR1 as SGHDT and CDR2 as YYEEEE. The V segment lost 2 bases and the J segment 3 bases; nucleotides outside the gene matches: 8. The CDR3 here is CASSFPGLAGGKGYNEQFF. CDR3 DNA: TGTGCCAGCAGCTTCCCGGGACTAGCGGGAGGGAAGGGCTACAATGAGCAGTTCTTC. The full variable domain, with the rest looked up from reference TRBV5-6 and TRBJ2-1, is DAGVTQSPTHLIKTRGQQVTLRCSPKSGHDTVSWYQQALGQGPQFIFQYYEEEERQRGNFPDRFSGHQFPNYSSELNVNALLLGDSALYLCASSFPGLAGGKGYNEQFFGPGTRLTVL.

This rearrangement joins TRBV10-3 to TRBJ2-5; D is unclear. This CDR3 has 12 amino acids. Per germline, CDR1 ENHRY and CDR2 SYGVKD. Between the trimmed V and J ends, which lost 2 bases and 5 bases, there was a span of 6 bases. CDR3 region: CAISERRETQYF. CDR3 sequence (DNA): TGTGCCATCAGTGAGCGAAGGGAGACCCAGTACTTC.

The V and J genes are TRBV28 and TRBJ1-4, with D possibly matching TRBD1 (5 bases). Trimming shortened V by 8 bases and J by 3 bases, and 16 bases separated the two germline ends. Germline V gene lookup returns CDR1 MDHEN and CDR2 SYDVKM. The CDR3 loop spans 15 amino acids. CDR3 sequence reads: CASVPIRVANEKLFF. DNA of the CDR3: TGTGCCAGCGTACCTATCAGGGTGGCTAATGAAAAACTGTTTTTT.

Concerning this clone itself: Since no conserved phenylalanine or tryptophan closes the CDR3, a read error is the likely cause. Because the CDR3's place on the DNA is in doubt, the DNA is left out and the CDR3 is given as listed by TCRdb. The rearrangement links TRBV6-5 to TRBJ1-1. Counting both end residues, the CDR3 totals 13 amino acids. The germline V gene has CDR1 MNHEY and CDR2 SVGAGI. The CDR3 protein is CASSTTWGTDLMV.

The chain links TRBV19 to TRBJ2-7; D is possibly TRBD2 (6 bases). V lost 5 bases, J lost 3 bases, and 17 bases lay in between. The germline gives CDR1 LNHDA, CDR2 SQIVND (reference sequence). The CDR3 is 15 residues long. In DNA form, the CDR3 reads TGTGCCAGTAGTGCCAGGGCGGGGCAGATCTACGAGCAGTACTTC. Translation gives CASSARAGQIYEQYF.

This chain links TRBV28 with TRBJ2-1; 12 nucleotides match TRBD2. This CDR3 contains 16 residues. The germline V gene encodes CDR1 MDHEN and CDR2 SYDVKM. The junction had 5 bases not matched to a gene; V was cut back by 4 bases and J by 4 bases. DNA of the CDR3: TGTGCCAGCAGTTCCCGACTAGCGGGAGCTTACAATGAGCAGTTCTTC. This sequence encodes CASSSRLAGAYNEQFF.

J is TRBJ2-5 and V is TRBV19; a possible D gene is TRBD1 (7 bases). Per germline, CDR1 LNHDA and CDR2 SQIVND (reference sequence). The V end lost 5 bases, the J end lost 6 bases, and 13 bases lay between the germline ends. This CDR3 is built from 13 residues. In DNA, the CDR3 is TGTGCCAGTAGTCAGGGGGGCGTGAAGACCCAGTACTTC. It is translated as CASSQGGVKTQYF.

This chain joins TRBV4-1 and TRBJ2-7, with D maybe TRBD1 (7 bases). Germline assignment: CDR1 MGHRA and CDR2 YSYEKL. V gave up 1 base and J gave up 0 bases, with 13 bases separating them. This CDR3 has 16 amino acids. The CDR3 here is CASSQGGTVSSYEQYF. The DNA for the CDR3 is TGCGCCAGCAGCCAAGGCGGGACAGTGAGCTCCTACGAGCAGTACTTC.

This clone came up once. This chain links TRBV14 with TRBJ1-1; D uncertain. There are 14 residues in the CDR3. CDR1 is SGHDN and CDR2 is FVKESK in the germline V gene. V gave up 2 bases and J gave up 2 bases, with 9 bases separating them. The CDR3: CASSQILSNTEAFF. CDR3 in DNA: TGTGCCAGCAGCCAAATACTGAGTAACACTGAAGCTTTCTTT.

The J gene is TRBJ2-1, the V gene TRBV27, with 7 positions matching TRBD1. CDR1 MNHEY and CDR2 SMNVEV come from the germline V gene (reference sequence). The CDR3 is 16 residues long. V lost 5 bases, J lost 3 bases, and 10 bases stayed unmatched. The CDR3 loop reads CASSRLGGRGYNEQFF. CDR3 nucleotides: TGTGCCAGCAGTCGCCTAGGGGGCAGAGGCTACAATGAGCAGTTCTTC.

This chain links TRBV7-6 with TRBJ1-2; D is unclear. CDR3 length: 11 amino acids. Per germline, CDR1 SGHVS and CDR2 FNYEAQ. The V gene lost 8 bases and the J gene lost 12 bases, with 16 bases spanning the gap. CDR3 region: CASEAARDHTF. CDR3 coding DNA: TGTGCCAGCGAGGCAGCCAGAGACCACACCTTC.

The chain couples TRBV18 to TRBJ1-1; no firm D call. V was shortened by 2 bases and J by 5 bases, with 6 bases between the two germline ends. The CDR3 runs 12 residues. CDR1 is KGHSH and CDR2 is LQKENI in the germline V gene. CDR3 DNA sequence: TGTGCCAGCTCACCATACGGGACTGAAGCTTTCTTT. Translated, it gives CASSPYGTEAFF. Full variable domain (outside the CDR3, taken from reference TRBV18 and TRBJ1-1): NAGVMQNPRHLVRRRGQEARLRCSPMKGHSHVYWYRQLPEEGLKFMVYLQKENIIDESGMPKERFSAEFPKEGPSILRIQQVVRGDSAAYFCASSPYGTEAFFGQGTRLTVV.